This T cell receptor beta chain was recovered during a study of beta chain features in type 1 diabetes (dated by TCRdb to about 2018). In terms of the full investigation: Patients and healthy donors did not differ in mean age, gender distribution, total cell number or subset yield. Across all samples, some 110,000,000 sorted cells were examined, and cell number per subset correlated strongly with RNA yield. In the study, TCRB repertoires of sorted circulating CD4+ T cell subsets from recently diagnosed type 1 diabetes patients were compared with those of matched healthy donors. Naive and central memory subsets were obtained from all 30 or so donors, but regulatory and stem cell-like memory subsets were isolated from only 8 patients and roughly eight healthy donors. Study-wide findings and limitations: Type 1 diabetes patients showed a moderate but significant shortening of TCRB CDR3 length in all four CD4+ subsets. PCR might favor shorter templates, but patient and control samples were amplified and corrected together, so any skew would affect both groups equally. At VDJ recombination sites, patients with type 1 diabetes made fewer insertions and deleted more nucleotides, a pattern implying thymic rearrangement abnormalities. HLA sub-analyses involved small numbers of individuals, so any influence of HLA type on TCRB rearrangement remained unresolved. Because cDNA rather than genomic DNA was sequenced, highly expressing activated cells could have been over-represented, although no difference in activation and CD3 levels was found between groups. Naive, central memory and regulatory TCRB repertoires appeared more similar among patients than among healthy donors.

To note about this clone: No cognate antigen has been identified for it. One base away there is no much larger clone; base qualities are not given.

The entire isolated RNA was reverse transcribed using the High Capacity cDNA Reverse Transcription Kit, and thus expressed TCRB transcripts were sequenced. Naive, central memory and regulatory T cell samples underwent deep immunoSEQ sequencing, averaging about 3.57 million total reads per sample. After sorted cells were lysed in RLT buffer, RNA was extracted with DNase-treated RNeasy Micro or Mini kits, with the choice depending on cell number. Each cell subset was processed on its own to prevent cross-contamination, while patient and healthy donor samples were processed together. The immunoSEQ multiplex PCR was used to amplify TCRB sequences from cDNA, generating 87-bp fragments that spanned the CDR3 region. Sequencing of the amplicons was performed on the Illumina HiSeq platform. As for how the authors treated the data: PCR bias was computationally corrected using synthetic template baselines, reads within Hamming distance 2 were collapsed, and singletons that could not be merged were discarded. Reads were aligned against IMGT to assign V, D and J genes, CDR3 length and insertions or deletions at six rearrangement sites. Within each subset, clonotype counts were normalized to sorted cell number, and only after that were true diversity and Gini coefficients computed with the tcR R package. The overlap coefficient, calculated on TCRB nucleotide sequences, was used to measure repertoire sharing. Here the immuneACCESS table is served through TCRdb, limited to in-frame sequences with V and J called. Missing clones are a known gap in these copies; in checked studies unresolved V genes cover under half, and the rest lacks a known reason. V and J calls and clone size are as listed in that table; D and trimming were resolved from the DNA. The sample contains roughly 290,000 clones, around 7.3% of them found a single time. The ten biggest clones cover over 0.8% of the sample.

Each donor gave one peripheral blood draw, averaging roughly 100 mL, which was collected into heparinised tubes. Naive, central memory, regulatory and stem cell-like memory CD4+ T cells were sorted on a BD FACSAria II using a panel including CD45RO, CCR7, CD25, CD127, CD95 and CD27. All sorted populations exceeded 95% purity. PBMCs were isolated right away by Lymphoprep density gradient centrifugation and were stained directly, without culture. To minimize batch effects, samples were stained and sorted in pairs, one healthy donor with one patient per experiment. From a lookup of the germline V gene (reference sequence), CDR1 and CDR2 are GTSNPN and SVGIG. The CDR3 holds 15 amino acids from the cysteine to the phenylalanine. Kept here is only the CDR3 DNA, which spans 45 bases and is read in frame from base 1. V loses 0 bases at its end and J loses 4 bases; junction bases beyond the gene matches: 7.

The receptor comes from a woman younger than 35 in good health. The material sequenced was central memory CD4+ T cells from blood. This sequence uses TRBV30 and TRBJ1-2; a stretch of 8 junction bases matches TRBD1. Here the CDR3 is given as CAWSVLDRESYGYTF. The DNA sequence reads TGTGCCTGGAGTGTTTTGGACAGGGAAAGCTATGGCTACACCTTC. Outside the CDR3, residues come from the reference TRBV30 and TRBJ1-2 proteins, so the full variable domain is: SQTIHQWPATLVQPVGSPLSLECTVEGTSNPNLYWYRQAAGRGLQLLFYSVGIGQISSEVPQNLSASRPQDRQFILSSKKLLLSDSGFYLCAWSVLDRESYGYTFGSGTRLTVV.